One sample yielded the 23 T cell receptor beta chains listed below, sequenced in a study of blood T cell repertoires in COVID-19. Sequenced by immunoSEQ multiplex PCR; TCRdb stores in-frame clones only, minus some. Of some 96,000 clones listed, 75% to 90% are singletons. Sequencing was carried out using peripheral blood. These receptors were collected from an elderly man with acute or convalescent COVID-19.

This sequence joins TRBV6-5 and TRBJ1-6; no clear D gene. CDR3 length equals 12 residues. With 3 bases removed from V and 7 bases from J, the gap between germline ends came to 4 bases. Germline CDR1 is MNHEY and CDR2 is SVGAGI. CDR3 residues: CASSYMNSPLHF. The CDR3 region has the DNA TGTGCCAGCAGTTATATGAATTCACCCCTCCACTTT.

The CDR3 bases are TGTGCCAGCAGTTTAATACAGGGGGCCGGAACTGAAGCTTTCTTT. The encoded protein is CASSLIQGAGTEAFF. This chain links TRBV28 with TRBJ1-1; 9 bases are shared with TRBD1. Per the germline V gene, CDR1 is MDHEN and CDR2 is SYDVKM. J gave up 5 bases and V 2 bases, and 6 bases lay outside the gene matches. This CDR3 has 15 residues.

This chain connects TRBV5-1 to TRBJ2-2; D gene uncertain. The length of the CDR3 is 15 residues. CDR1 SGHRS and CDR2 YFSETQ come from the germline V gene. The germline V and J ends were trimmed by 2 bases and 0 bases, with 8 bases remaining between them. In nucleotides, the CDR3 is TGCGCCAGCAGCTTAGACGGGTCGAACACCGGGGAGCTGTTTTTT. Its protein product is CASSLDGSNTGELFF. The full variable domain, completed using reference TRBV5-1 and TRBJ2-2, is KAGVTQTPRYLIKTRGQQVTLSCSPISGHRSVSWYQQTPGQGLQFLFEYFSETQRNKGNFPGRFSGRQFSNSRSEMNVSTLELGDSALYLCASSLDGSNTGELFFGEGSRLTVL.

The V and J genes are TRBV7-8 and TRBJ2-7; 16 bases are a match to TRBD2. Germline lookup yields CDR1 SGHVS and CDR2 FQNEAQ. This CDR3 is 20 amino acids long. Trimming cost V 5 bases and J 5 bases; bases outside gene matches: 18. CDR3 DNA: TGTGCCAGCAGCCCGGGACTAGCGGGAGGGCAAAACCTGGGCCCCAACGAGCAGTACTTC. This codes for CASSPGLAGGQNLGPNEQYF.

This clone was observed a single time. The chain couples TRBV4-3 to TRBJ2-3; TRBD2 agrees at 9 bases. V shed 4 bases, J shed 3 bases, and the junction held 5 bases outside the gene matches. The CDR3 contains 15 residues. Germline CDR1 and CDR2: LGHNA and YSLEER. The CDR3 loop reads CASSPVTSGTDTQYF. In DNA, the CDR3 is TGCGCCAGCAGCCCTGTGACTAGCGGAACAGATACGCAGTATTTT.

This chain links TRBV18 with TRBJ2-7, with D perhaps TRBD2 (7 bases). The CDR3 sequence is 14 residues long. Germline-derived CDR1 and CDR2 are KGHSH and LQKENI. V lost 3 bases to trimming and J lost 3 bases, with 12 bases between them. This chain's CDR3 is CASSPGGAGYEQYF. The CDR3 DNA reads as TGTGCCAGCTCACCGGGGGGGGCTGGCTACGAGCAGTACTTC.

The V gene is TRBV6-2 or TRBV6-3, the J gene TRBJ2-5; 9 positions match TRBD1. Germline V gene lookup returns CDR1 MNHEY and CDR2 SVGEGT. This CDR3 comprises 14 residues. After removal of 5 bases from V and 3 bases from J, the junction contained 4 bases not matched to a gene. As DNA, the CDR3 is TGTGCCAGCAGTGCGGACAGGGGAAAAGAGACCCAGTACTTC. This translates into CASSADRGKETQYF.

This chain uses TRBV28 with TRBJ2-2; the D is unclear. V lost 1 base and J 6 bases, leaving 6 bases between the germline ends. The germline CDR1 and CDR2 sequences are MDHEN and SYDVKM. CDR3 length: 13 amino acids. The CDR3 sequence: CASSLLVAGELFF. The CDR3 nucleotides are TGTGCCAGCAGTTTATTAGTGGCCGGGGAGCTGTTTTTT.

The chain links TRBV5-4 to TRBJ1-3; 7 bases line up with TRBD1. This CDR3 region has 16 residues. After removal of 3 bases from V and 3 bases from J, the junction contained 9 bases not matched to a gene. Germline V gene lookup returns CDR1 SGHNT and CDR2 YYREEE (reference sequence). The chain's CDR3 is CASSSRQGSVGNTIYF. In DNA form, the CDR3 reads TGTGCCAGCAGCTCCAGACAGGGCTCTGTTGGAAACACCATATATTTT.

The gene calls are TRBV7-9 and TRBJ2-5; TRBD2 matches at 7 bases. The CDR3 extends over 13 amino acids. After removal of 4 bases from V and 4 bases from J, the junction contained 3 bases not matched to a gene. Looked up from germline, CDR1 is SEHNR and CDR2 is FQNEAQ (reference sequence). Here the CDR3 DNA reads TGTGCCAGCAGCTATCTAGCGGCAGAGACCCAGTACTTC. Protein sequence: CASSYLAAETQYF.

This clone appeared once. The chain has TRBV6-2 or TRBV6-3 and TRBJ2-5; the D is unclear. CDR3 size: 14 residues. The germline V and J ends were trimmed by 0 bases and 3 bases, with 8 bases remaining between them. Germline values: CDR1 MNHEY, CDR2 SVGEGT. The CDR3: CASSYSLQEETQYF. Here the CDR3 DNA reads TGTGCCAGCAGTTACTCGCTCCAGGAAGAGACCCAGTACTTC.

V is TRBV18 and J is TRBJ2-3; 10 nucleotides match TRBD1. V lost 3 bases to trimming and J lost 1 base; unmatched junction nucleotides: 1. Germline CDR1 is KGHSH and CDR2 is LQKENI. The CDR3 has 15 residues. The CDR3 bases are TGTGCCAGCTCACCCGGGACAGGGGGCACAGATACGCAGTATTTT. This sequence encodes CASSPGTGGTDTQYF. The full variable domain, its missing parts supplied by reference TRBV18 and TRBJ2-3, is NAGVMQNPRHLVRRRGQEARLRCSPMKGHSHVYWYRQLPEEGLKFMVYLQKENIIDESGMPKERFSAEFPKEGPSILRIQQVVRGDSAAYFCASSPGTGGTDTQYFGPGTRLTVL.

This chain links TRBV6-1 with TRBJ2-1, with a possible D match to TRBD2 (6 bases). V was trimmed by 0 bases and J by 5 bases, leaving 11 bases between them. Germline V gene sequence: CDR1 MNHNS, CDR2 SASEGT. This CDR3 has 15 amino acids. The CDR3 spells CASSEAGLANNEQFF. The CDR3 coding sequence is TGTGCCAGCAGTGAAGCAGGCCTAGCGAACAATGAGCAGTTCTTC.

V usage is TRBV24-1 and J usage is TRBJ2-2; TRBD2 is a possible D gene (5 bases). V was cut by 0 bases and J by 3 bases, with 7 bases left in between. The CDR3 spans 15 residues. Looked up from germline, CDR1 is KGHDR and CDR2 is SFDVKD. CDR3 nucleotide sequence: TGTGCCACCAGTGATTTGAGGCGGGACACCGGGGAGCTGTTTTTT. Its protein product is CATSDLRRDTGELFF.

V is TRBV11-3 and J is TRBJ2-7, with D possibly matching TRBD2 (6 bases). V lost 4 bases and J lost 1, with 17 bases in between. This CDR3 region has 16 residues. CDR1 and CDR2 (germline): SGHNT, YENEEA. CDR3 coding DNA: TGTGCCAGCAGCTGGAGGGGTAGGGGACGTTCCTACGAGCAGTACTTC. This codes for CASSWRGRGRSYEQYF.

The CDR3 protein is CASSPAGEAYNEQFF. The CDR3, as DNA: TGTGCCAGTAGCCCAGCGGGAGAGGCCTACAATGAGCAGTTCTTC. The chain has TRBV19 and TRBJ2-1; 8 bases agree with TRBD2. The junction had 6 bases not matched to a gene; V was cut back by 6 bases and J by 2 bases. CDR1 and CDR2 (germline): LNHDA, SQIVND (reference sequence). This CDR3 is 15 amino acids long. The variable domain in full, with the rest retrieved from reference TRBV19 and TRBJ2-1, is DGGITQSPKYLFRKEGQNVTLSCEQNLNHDAMYWYRQDPGQGLRLIYYSQIVNDFQKGDIAEGYSVSREKKESFPLTVTSAQKNPTAFYLCASSPAGEAYNEQFFGPGTRLTVL.

The rearrangement links TRBV25-1 to TRBJ1-1; D is ambiguous. V lost 3 bases and J lost 8, with 7 bases in between. The CDR3 extends over 11 amino acids. Looked up from germline, CDR1 is MGHDK and CDR2 is SYGVNS. This CDR3 is CASSEGREAFF. CDR3 bases: TGTGCCAGCAGTGAGGGCAGGGAAGCTTTCTTT.

This sequence joins TRBV2 and TRBJ2-2; no clear D. Trimming pared 8 bases from V and 6 bases from J, leaving 7 bases between. Germline CDR1 and CDR2: SNHLY and FYNNEI. This CDR3 is built from 11 residues. The CDR3 DNA reads TGTGCCAGCTACTGGTCCGGGGAGCTGTTTTTT. As protein: CASYWSGELFF.

J is TRBJ2-3 and V is TRBV20-1; D remains unclear. V shed 3 bases and J shed 5 bases, with 6 bases lying between them. Germline CDR1 DFQATT, CDR2 SNEGSKA (reference sequence). This CDR3 has 11 residues. The CDR3 loop is CSASTRDTQYF. In DNA form, the CDR3 reads TGCAGTGCTAGTACTCGAGATACGCAGTATTTT.

V and J are TRBV4-2 and TRBJ2-1; perhaps TRBD1 as D (6 bases). Trimming cost V 0 bases and J 3 bases, with 15 bases left between them. From germline, CDR1 is LGHNA and CDR2 YNFKEQ. The CDR3 consists of 17 residues. The CDR3 nucleotides are TGTGCCAGCAGCCAAGATAGTCAGGGGAGCTACTACAATGAGCAGTTCTTC. This codes for CASSQDSQGSYYNEQFF.

The chain uses TRBV19 and TRBJ2-3; 12 positions match TRBD2. Germline CDR1 and CDR2: LNHDA and SQIVND (reference sequence). V gave up 6 bases and J gave up 2 bases; unmatched junction bases: 12. This CDR3 contains 18 residues. The CDR3 coding sequence is TGTGCCAGTAGGGCGGCGGGACTAGCGGGTCCAACCACAGATACGCAGTATTTT. Its translation: CASRAAGLAGPTTDTQYF.

The V gene is TRBV28, the J gene TRBJ1-6; a weak D match, TRBD1 (6 bases). Germline loops: CDR1 MDHEN, CDR2 SYDVKM. The V end was cut by 3 bases, the J end by 7 bases, with 16 bases between. This CDR3 is built from 16 residues. The CDR3 reads CASSFPTGLINSPLHF. DNA of the CDR3: TGTGCCAGCAGTTTCCCTACAGGGTTGATCAATTCACCCCTCCACTTT. The complete variable domain, with remaining parts taken from reference TRBV28 and TRBJ1-6, reads DVKVTQSSRYLVKRTGEKVFLECVQDMDHENMFWYRQDPGLGLRLIYFSYDVKMKEKGDIPEGYSVSREKKERFSLILESASTNQTSMYLCASSFPTGLINSPLHFGNGTRLTVT.

The V call is TRBV19, the J call TRBJ2-7, with 8 bases matching TRBD1. The CDR3 has 13 amino acids. The J segment lost 2 bases and the V segment lost 5 bases, leaving 2 bases of the junction unmatched. Per germline, CDR1 LNHDA and CDR2 SQIVND (reference sequence). The CDR3 reads CASSGQGTYEQYF. CDR3 sequence (DNA): TGTGCCAGTAGTGGACAGGGAACCTACGAGCAGTACTTC.